This TCR beta chain emerged from a study of T cell responses to AZD1222 COVID-19 vaccine. Study summary: It was second doses at about 4 or about 12 weeks that were pooled. Study-level findings and limits: Most donors were white British and more were female, and clonal diversity was possibly underestimated.

The CDR3 spans 15 residues. CDR1 ENHRY and CDR2 SYGVKD come from the germline V gene. With V trimmed by 7 bases and J by 4 bases, 8 bases remained unmatched. With respect to this clone: As yet, its antigen is unknown.

Assay: immunoSEQ multiplex PCR; the TCRdb copy retains only in-frame clones and omits some. In the table there are about 150,000 clones, about 93% of which are singletons. Material: peripheral blood, obtained on day 0 of AZD1222 vaccination. The genes are TRBV10-3 and TRBJ2-5; the match to TRBD1 covers 11 bases. This receptor was taken from an adult in good health. The CDR3: CAITSGTGGAETQYF. The DNA of the CDR3 is TGTGCCATCACCTCCGGGACAGGGGGGGCAGAGACCCAGTACTTC.